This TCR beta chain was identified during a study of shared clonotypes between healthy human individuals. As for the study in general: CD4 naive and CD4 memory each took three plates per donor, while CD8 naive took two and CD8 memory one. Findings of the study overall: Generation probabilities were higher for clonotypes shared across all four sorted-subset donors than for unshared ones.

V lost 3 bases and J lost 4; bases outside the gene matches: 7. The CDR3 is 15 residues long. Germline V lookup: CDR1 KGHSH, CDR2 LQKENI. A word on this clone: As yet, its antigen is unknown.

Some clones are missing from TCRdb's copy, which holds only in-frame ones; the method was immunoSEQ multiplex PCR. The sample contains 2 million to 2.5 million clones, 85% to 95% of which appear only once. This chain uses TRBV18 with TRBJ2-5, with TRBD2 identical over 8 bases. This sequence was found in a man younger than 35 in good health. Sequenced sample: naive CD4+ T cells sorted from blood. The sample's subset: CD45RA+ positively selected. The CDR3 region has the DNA TGTGCCAGCTCACCTGATGGGACTAGGATAGAGACCCAGTACTTC. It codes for CASSPDGTRIETQYF.